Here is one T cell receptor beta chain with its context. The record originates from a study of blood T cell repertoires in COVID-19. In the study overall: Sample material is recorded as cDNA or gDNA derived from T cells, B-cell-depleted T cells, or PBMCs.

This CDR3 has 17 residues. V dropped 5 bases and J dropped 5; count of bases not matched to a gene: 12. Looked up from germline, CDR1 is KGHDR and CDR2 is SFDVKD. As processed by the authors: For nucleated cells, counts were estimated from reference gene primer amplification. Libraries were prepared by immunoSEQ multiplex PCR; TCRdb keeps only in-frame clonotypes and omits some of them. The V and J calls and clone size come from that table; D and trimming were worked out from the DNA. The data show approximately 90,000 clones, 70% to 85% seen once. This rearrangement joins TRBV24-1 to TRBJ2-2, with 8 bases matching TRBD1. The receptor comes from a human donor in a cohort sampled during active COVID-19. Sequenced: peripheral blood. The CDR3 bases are TGTGCCACCAGTGCCCCCTCCAGGGGGCGGCGGACCGGGGAGCTGTTTTTT. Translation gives CATSAPSRGRRTGELFF.